This TCR beta chain derives from a study of T-cell reconstitution after alpha-beta-depleted transplantation in children (dated by TCRdb to 2016 to 2018). About the full investigation: Using TCR repertoire profiling, the study quantitatively followed how T-cell immune reconstitution unfolded in children after TCRalphabeta/CD19-depleted allogeneic hematopoietic cell transplantation. Results and caveats for the whole study, not just this receptor: In some patients, the high TCRbeta diversity seen at day 60 was put down to recipient T cells and intrathymic progenitors that had survived conditioning. Over the following months the frequencies of hyperexpanded clones went down, and after one year T-cell counts and TCRbeta diversity were mostly credited to newly produced T cells. About two months after transplant, the apparently early recovery of alphabetaT-cell counts reportedly depended on just several hundred clones that had expanded rapidly and came from non-depleted graft cells.

Libraries were constructed by PCR. Sequenced using an Illumina HiSeq 2500. TCR libraries were prepared with molecular barcoding, using unique molecular identifiers to normalize TCRbeta repertoire quantification. The raw public data were reprocessed by TCRdb itself: fastp quality trimming at Q25, MiXCR clonotype calling, in-frame beta chains only. Rows are unified per CDR3 protein, each entry keeping the most common DNA and genes. The sample includes fewer than 700,000 distinct CDR3 sequences, with 23% observed a single time. The biggest ten clones account for 14% of the sample. This clonotype was seen a few times. The specificity of this receptor is unknown. No base quality information exists; no much larger clone differs at one position. Compared with germline, V lacks 7 bases and J lacks 5 bases; bases without a gene match: 11. From the cysteine up to the phenylalanine, the CDR3 has a length of 15 residues. Only the CDR3 DNA is retained, 45 bases long and in frame from the first base. Sequences SGHTA (CDR1) and FQGNSA (CDR2) are obtained from the germline V gene.

According to the study, the label for this sample's treatment or condition signals: allogeneic hematopoietic cell transplantation with graft depleted of TCRalphabeta T cells and CD19 B cells. The children who served as transplant recipients had been given grafts of TCRalphabeta/CD19-depleted allogeneic hematopoietic cells. The TCR was taken from a boy less than two years old who had a stem cell transplant for acute myeloid leukemia, so the T cells may come from the graft donor. The chain uses TRBV7-2 and TRBJ2-1, and 7 junction bases match TRBD2. The sample was PBMCs, mostly from graft donor cells, taken 360 days after TCRalphabeta/CD19-depleted stem cell transplant. The CDR3 loop reads CASTTPGLDHNEQFF. The sequenced DNA is TGTGCCAGCACCACCCCCGGACTAGACCACAATGAGCAGTTCTTC. Where the CDR3 stops, the reference TRBV7-2 and TRBJ2-1 genes take over; the full variable domain is GAGVSQSPSNKVTEKGKDVELRCDPISGHTALYWYRQSLGQGLEFLIYFQGNSAPDKSGLPSDRFSAERTGGSVSTLTIQRTQQEDSAVYLCASTTPGLDHNEQFFGPGTRLTVL.